This T cell receptor beta chain was captured in a study of response to subunit inactivated influenza vaccine (dated by TCRdb to the late 2010s). Regarding the complete study: To follow how T cells responded to a trivalent subunit inactivated influenza vaccine, the researchers relied on deep quantitative profiling of the T cell receptor repertoire. General findings and caveats noted by the study authors: It was suggested by the authors that each seasonal influenza vaccination may recruit only a limited number of new T cells.

Libraries were made using RT-PCR. TCRdb shows the sequencer as Illumina HiSeq 2500. Through fastp at Q25 and MiXCR, TCRdb rebuilt clones from the public reads, retaining in-frame beta chains. Here each entry gathers all rows of one CDR3 protein and keeps the most common genes and DNA. Recorded for this sample are around 540,000 distinct CDR3 sequences; about 11% of them occurred a single time. The ten largest clonotypes hold about a tenth of the sample. The CDR3 has 16 amino acids, counting the end cysteine and phenylalanine. Here the CDR3 DNA is all that survives: 48 bases in frame from base 1. Looking up the germline V gene (reference sequence) yields CDR1 SEHNR and CDR2 FQNEAQ. A distance of 19 bases separates the germline ends of V and J, which lose 2 bases and 5 bases respectively. This clonotype was picked up many times. Its specific antigen is unknown. Base qualities are missing; no much larger clone stands one base away.

The chain couples TRBV7-9 to TRBJ2-7, with a tentative D call of TRBD1 or TRBD2, each matching 5 bases. This TCR came from a middle-aged man who received an inactivated influenza vaccine. Donor details come from another sample of the same person, matched by shared clones. This specimen consisted of PBMCs from blood, obtained on the day of vaccination. The CDR3 region reads CASSLLGTADPHEQYF. The nucleotides are TGTGCCAGCAGCTTATTGGGGACGGCCGACCCCCACGAGCAGTACTTC.